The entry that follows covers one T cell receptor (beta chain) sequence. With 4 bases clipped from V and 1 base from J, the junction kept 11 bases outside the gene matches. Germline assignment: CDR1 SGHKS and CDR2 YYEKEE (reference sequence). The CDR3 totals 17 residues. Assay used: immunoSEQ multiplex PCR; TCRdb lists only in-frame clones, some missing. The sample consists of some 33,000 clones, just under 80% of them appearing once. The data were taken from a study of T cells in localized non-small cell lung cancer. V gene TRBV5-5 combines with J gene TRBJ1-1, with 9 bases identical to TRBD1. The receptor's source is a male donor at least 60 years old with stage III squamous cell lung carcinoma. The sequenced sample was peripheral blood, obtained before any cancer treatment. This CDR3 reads CASSGGQGGWRNTEAFF. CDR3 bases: TGTGCCAGCAGCGGGGGACAGGGAGGGTGGAGGAACACTGAAGCTTTCTTT.